Detailed here is one TCR beta chain. This entry comes from a study of blood T cell repertoires in COVID-19. In the study overall: T cells, B-cell-depleted T cells, or PBMCs supplied cDNA or gDNA.

The assay was immunoSEQ multiplex PCR, and TCRdb's table has in-frame clones only and misses some. The sample contains approximately 480,000 clones, about 88% of which appear only once. Trimming removed 5 bases from V and 5 bases from J, with 10 bases in between. The germline V gene encodes CDR1 SEHNR and CDR2 FQNEAQ (reference sequence). The CDR3 spans 14 residues. The sample taken for sequencing was peripheral blood. This TCR came from a man aged 18 to 29 with COVID-19, enrolled during active disease. The genes are TRBV7-9 and TRBJ1-6, with D maybe TRBD1 (6 bases). The CDR3 spells CASSPGVDNSPLHF. The CDR3 DNA is TGTGCCAGCAGCCCAGGGGTGGATAATTCACCCCTCCACTTT.